These T cell receptor beta chains were read from a single sample in a study of cytomegalovirus exposure and HLA in healthy donors. Clones were read by immunoSEQ multiplex PCR, and TCRdb kept only the in-frame ones, dropping some. The sample lists 150,000 to 200,000 clones, approximately 83% occurring once. Material: PBMCs. Source of these receptors: a woman between 18 and 29 years old in good health and CMV-seropositive. Each CDR3 is given with its conserved first and last residue.

CDR3 length: 18
V gene: TRBV4-2
CDR3 protein: CASSQAELAGGRTGELFF

CDR3 length: 12
V gene: TRBV10-2
CDR3 protein: CASSDTNYGYTF

CDR3 length: 14
V gene: TRBV19
CDR3 protein: CASRLMGQVRGYTF

CDR3 length: 14
V gene: TRBV7-9
CDR3 protein: CASRASGVGTEAFF

CDR3 length: 15
V gene: TRBV4-3
CDR3 protein: CASSQDWDRFSPLHF

CDR3 length: 16
V gene: TRBV6-6
CDR3 protein: CASSPRQSSYNSPLHF

CDR3 length: 14
V gene: TRBV2
CDR3 protein: CASSGGRLNTEAFF

CDR3 length: 17
V gene: TRBV19
CDR3 protein: CASTNPPGQGLDQPQHF

CDR3 length: 17
V gene: TRBV7-2
CDR3 protein: CASSLAPSRSSYNEQFF

CDR3 length: 17
V gene: TRBV18
CDR3 protein: CASSPPEGSSGANVLTF

CDR3 length: 13
V gene: TRBV2
CDR3 protein: CASTDSAFYGYTF

CDR3 length: 15
V gene: TRBV9
CDR3 protein: CASSPRQGGPSSAFF

CDR3 length: 17
V gene: TRBV7-8
CDR3 protein: CASSLATGTPSNQPQHF

CDR3 length: 15
V gene: TRBV4-3
CDR3 protein: CASSQDLLAGYEQYF

CDR3 length: 16
V gene: TRBV5-1
CDR3 protein: CASSPVGTGIQETQYF

CDR3 length: 14
V gene: TRBV27
CDR3 protein: CASGPGQGFNEQFF

CDR3 length: 13
V gene: TRBV19
CDR3 protein: CASNRDRVFGYTF

CDR3 length: 16
V gene: TRBV5-1
CDR3 protein: CASSSGPGLNTDTQYF

CDR3 length: 18
V gene: TRBV12-5
CDR3 protein: CASGPGTGGLYHQSGQFF

CDR3 length: 12
V gene: TRBV11-2
CDR3 protein: CASSPRGEKLFF

CDR3 length: 18
V gene: TRBV2
CDR3 protein: CASSELGTSGGTPGELFF

CDR3 length: 16
V gene: TRBV7-8
CDR3 protein: CASSSLAGETYNEQFF

CDR3 length: 16
V gene: TRBV5-1
CDR3 protein: CASRSGGAGGMETQYF

CDR3 length: 14
V gene: TRBV7-2
CDR3 protein: CASSQIRGNTEAFF

CDR3 length: 15
V gene: TRBV6-5
CDR3 protein: CASSRRRVEGYEQYF

CDR3 length: 15
V gene: TRBV6-1
CDR3 protein: CASSEGGTGGQGQFF

CDR3 length: 12
V gene: TRBV6-1
CDR3 protein: CAARTSSKTQYF